This T cell receptor beta chain stems from a study of T cell responses to AZD1222 COVID-19 vaccine. Study-wide findings and caveats: The study sampled repertoires only after the peak T cell response. Baseline seropositivity occurred in only 5 to 7 AZD1222 recipients. Donor demographics were predominantly white British with a female majority; clonal diversity may be underestimated. Vaccine-associated CD4 TCRs ranged over spike, dominating at 160-218 and 743-854.

Germline V gives CDR1 SGHDN, CDR2 FVKESK. This CDR3 comprises 13 residues. Trimming took off 6 bases at V and 6 bases at J, with 12 bases between the two ends. Clones were sequenced by immunoSEQ multiplex PCR, and TCRdb holds only the in-frame ones, with some missing. The sample lists some 150,000 clones, 94% occurring once. With regard to this clone: Its antigen is unknown.

This TCR was sampled from an adult in good health. The chain employs TRBV14 and TRBJ2-1, with a tentative D call TRBD2 (5 bases). Material: peripheral blood, obtained on day 0 of AZD1222 vaccination. The CDR3 loop reads CASRSDFSNEQFF. In DNA, the CDR3 is TGTGCCAGCAGGTCGGACTTTTCCAATGAGCAGTTCTTC.